This entry describes one TCR beta chain. Its specificity is not known. Negatively enriched CD4+ T cells were divided by CD45RA into naive and memory. These data belong to a study of shared clonotypes between healthy human individuals. Study overall: Donors, aged 18 to 49, were two women and a few men. General study findings and limits: Roughly 4.7% was the fraction of naive CD4 clonotypes found shared across four donors. Naive subsets typically showed greater estimated richness than memory subsets.

Germline V gene sequence: CDR1 MNHEY, CDR2 SVGAGI. The length of the CDR3 is 13 residues. V dropped 11 bases and J dropped 4 bases, with 18 bases sitting between them. The assay was immunoSEQ multiplex PCR, and TCRdb's table has in-frame clones only and misses some. The sample consists of a few million clones, approximately 96% of them appearing once. Sequenced sample: naive CD4+ T cells sorted from blood. Subset described: CD45RA+ positively selected. The sequence derives from a man between 18 and 29 years old in good health. V gene TRBV6-5 combines with J gene TRBJ2-7; TRBD1 is a possible D gene (7 bases). The CDR3 sequence is CASTGGGSYEQYF. CDR3 bases: TGTGCCTCCACTGGAGGGGGCTCGTACGAGCAGTACTTC.